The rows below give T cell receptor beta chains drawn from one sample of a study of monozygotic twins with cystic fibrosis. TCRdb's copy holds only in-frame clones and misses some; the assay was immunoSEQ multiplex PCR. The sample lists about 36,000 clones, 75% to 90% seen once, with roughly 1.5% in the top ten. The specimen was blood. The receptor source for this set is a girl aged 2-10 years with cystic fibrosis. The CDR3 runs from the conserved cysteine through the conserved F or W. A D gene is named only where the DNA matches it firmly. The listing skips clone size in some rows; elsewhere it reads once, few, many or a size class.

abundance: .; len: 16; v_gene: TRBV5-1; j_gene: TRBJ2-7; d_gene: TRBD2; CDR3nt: TGCGCCAGCAGCTTCCGTACTAGCGGGGGGGTCGGCGAGCAGTACTTC; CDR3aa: CASSFRTSGGVGEQYF
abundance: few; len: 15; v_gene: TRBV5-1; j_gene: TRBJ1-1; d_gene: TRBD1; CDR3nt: TGCGCCAGCAGCTCCAACAGGGGGCAGGGCACTGAAGCTTTCTTT; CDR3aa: CASSSNRGQGTEAFF
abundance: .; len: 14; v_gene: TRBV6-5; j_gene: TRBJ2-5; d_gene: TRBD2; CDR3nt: TGTGCCAGCAGTTACTCGCGGGGGTGGGAGACCCAGTACTTC; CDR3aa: CASSYSRGWETQYF
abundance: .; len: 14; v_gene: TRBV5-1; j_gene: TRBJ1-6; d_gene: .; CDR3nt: TGCGCCAGCAGCACTGGAGGGTCAAATTCACCCCTCCACTTT; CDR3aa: CASSTGGSNSPLHF
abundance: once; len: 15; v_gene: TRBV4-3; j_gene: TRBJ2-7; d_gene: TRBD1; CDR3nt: TGCGCCAGCAGCCAGGGGACAGGAGGCTCCTACGAGCAGTACTTC; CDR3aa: CASSQGTGGSYEQYF
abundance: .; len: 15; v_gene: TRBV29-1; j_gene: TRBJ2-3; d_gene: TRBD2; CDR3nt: TGCACCGCTCTAGGGAGCGGGATAGGCACAGATACGCAGTATTTT; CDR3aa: CTALGSGIGTDTQYF
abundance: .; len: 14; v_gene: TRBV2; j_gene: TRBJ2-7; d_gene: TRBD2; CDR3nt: TGTGCCAGCCTGTCGGGGGGGGGCTCCTACGAGCAGTACTTC; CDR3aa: CASLSGGGSYEQYF
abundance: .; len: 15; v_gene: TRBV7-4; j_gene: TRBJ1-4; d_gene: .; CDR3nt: TGTGCCAGCAGCTTAGTCCTCGGAACTAATGAAAAACTGTTTTTT; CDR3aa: CASSLVLGTNEKLFF
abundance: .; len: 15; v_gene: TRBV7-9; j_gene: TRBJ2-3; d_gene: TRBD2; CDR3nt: TGTGCCAGCAGCTTAGGACGGGGGGACACAGATACGCAGTATTTT; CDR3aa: CASSLGRGDTDTQYF
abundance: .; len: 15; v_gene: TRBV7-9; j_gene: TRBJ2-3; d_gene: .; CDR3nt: TGTGCCAGCAGCCCAGGGCTGGGCAGCACAGATACGCAGTATTTT; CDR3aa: CASSPGLGSTDTQYF
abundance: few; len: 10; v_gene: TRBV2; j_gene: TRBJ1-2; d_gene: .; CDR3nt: TGTGCCAGCGGGGAGTATGGCTACACCTTC; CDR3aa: CASGEYGYTF
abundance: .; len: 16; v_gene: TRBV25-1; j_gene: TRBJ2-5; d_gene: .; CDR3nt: TGTGCCAGCAGTGAAGTCAACAGGAGCCTCCAAGAGACCCAGTACTTC; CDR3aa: CASSEVNRSLQETQYF
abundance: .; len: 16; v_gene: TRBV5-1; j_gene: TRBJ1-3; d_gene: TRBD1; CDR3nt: TGCGCCAGCAGCGAAATAGGACAGGACTCTGGAAACACCATATATTTT; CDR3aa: CASSEIGQDSGNTIYF
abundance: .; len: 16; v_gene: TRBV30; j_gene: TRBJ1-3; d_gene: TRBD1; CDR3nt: TGTGCCTGGAGTGTAGATAAGACAGGGCAGAGAAACACCATATATTTT; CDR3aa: CAWSVDKTGQRNTIYF
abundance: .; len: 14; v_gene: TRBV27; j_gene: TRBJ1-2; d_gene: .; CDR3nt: TGTGCCAGCAGTTTATTTTGGGGCAACTATGGCTACACCTTC; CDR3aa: CASSLFWGNYGYTF
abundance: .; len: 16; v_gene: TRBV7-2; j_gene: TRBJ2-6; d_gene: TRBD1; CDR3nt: TGTGCCAGCAGCCCGACAGGGGGCTCTGGGGCCAACGTCCTGACTTTC; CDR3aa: CASSPTGGSGANVLTF
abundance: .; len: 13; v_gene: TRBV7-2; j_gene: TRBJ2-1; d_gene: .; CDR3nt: TGTGCCAGCAGCCCCTTCCTTCATAATGAGCAGTTCTTC; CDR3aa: CASSPFLHNEQFF
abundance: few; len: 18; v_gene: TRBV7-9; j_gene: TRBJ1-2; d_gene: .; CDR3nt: TGTGCCAGCAGCTATGGGAGTCCACGGGGCAGGGGCTACTATGGCTACACCTTC; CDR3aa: CASSYGSPRGRGYYGYTF
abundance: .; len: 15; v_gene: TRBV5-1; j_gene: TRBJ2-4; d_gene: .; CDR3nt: TGCGCCAGCAGCTTGGTGACACCCAGGGAGGACATTCAGTACTTC; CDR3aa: CASSLVTPREDIQYF
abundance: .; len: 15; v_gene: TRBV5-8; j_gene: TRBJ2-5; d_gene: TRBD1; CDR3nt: TGTGCCAGCAGCTTGCTCAGGGGGCGATGGGAGACCCAGTACTTC; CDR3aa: CASSLLRGRWETQYF
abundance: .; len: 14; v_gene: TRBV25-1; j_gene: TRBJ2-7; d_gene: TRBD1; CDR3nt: TGTGCCAGCATTTCTGGGACAGGCGACTACGAGCAGTACTTC; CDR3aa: CASISGTGDYEQYF
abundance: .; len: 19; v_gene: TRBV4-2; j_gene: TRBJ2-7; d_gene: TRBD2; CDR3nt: TGTGCCAGCAGCCAAGAAAGGAAGAGACCGGGACTAGCGGCCTACGAGCAGTACTTC; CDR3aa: CASSQERKRPGLAAYEQYF
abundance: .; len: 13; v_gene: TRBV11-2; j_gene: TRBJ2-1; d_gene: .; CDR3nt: TGTGCCAGCAGCTTAGATCGGTTGGATGAGCAGTTCTTC; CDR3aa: CASSLDRLDEQFF
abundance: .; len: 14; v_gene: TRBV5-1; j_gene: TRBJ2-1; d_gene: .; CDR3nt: TGCGCCAGCAGCTTGGGACAGGAATACAATGAGCAGTTCTTC; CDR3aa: CASSLGQEYNEQFF
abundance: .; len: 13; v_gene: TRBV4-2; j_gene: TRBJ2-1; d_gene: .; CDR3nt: TGTGCCAGCAGCCAAGCCCTAGGCAATGAGCAGTTCTTC; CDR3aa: CASSQALGNEQFF
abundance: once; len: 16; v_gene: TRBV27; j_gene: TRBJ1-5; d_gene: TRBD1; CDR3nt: TGTGCCAGCAGTACACCGGGACAGGATAGCAATCAGCCCCAGCATTTT; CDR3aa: CASSTPGQDSNQPQHF
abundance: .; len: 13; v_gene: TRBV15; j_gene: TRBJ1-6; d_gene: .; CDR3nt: TGTGCCACCAGCCGGGACCGTAATTCACCCCTCCACTTT; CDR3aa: CATSRDRNSPLHF
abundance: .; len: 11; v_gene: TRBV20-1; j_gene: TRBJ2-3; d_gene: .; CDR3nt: TGCAGTGCTCTACACCTTGGTACGCAGTATTTT; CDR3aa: CSALHLGTQYF
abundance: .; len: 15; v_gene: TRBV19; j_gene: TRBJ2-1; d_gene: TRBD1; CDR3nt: TGTGCCAGTAGTCCTGGGACAGGGGGTTACAATGAGCAGTTCTTC; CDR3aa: CASSPGTGGYNEQFF
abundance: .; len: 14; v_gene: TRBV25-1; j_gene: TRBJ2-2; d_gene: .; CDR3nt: TGTGCCAGCAGTGAATATTTGACCGGCGGGGAGCTGTTTTTT; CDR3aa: CASSEYLTGGELFF
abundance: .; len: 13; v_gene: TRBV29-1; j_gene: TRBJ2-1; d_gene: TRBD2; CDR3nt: TGCAGCGTTCGCCTAGCGGGGAAGAATGAGCAGTTCTTC; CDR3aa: CSVRLAGKNEQFF
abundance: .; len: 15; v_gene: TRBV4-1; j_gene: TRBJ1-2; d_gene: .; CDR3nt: TGCGCCAGCAGCCAAGATCCTGCAAATAACTATGGCTACACCTTC; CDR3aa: CASSQDPANNYGYTF
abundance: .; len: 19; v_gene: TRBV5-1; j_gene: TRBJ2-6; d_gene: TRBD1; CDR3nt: TGCGCCAGCAGCTTGACCAGGGACAGGGTGAGCTCTGGGGCCAACGTCCTGACTTTC; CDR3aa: CASSLTRDRVSSGANVLTF
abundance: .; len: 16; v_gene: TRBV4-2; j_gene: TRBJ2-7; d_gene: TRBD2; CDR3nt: TGTGCCAGCAGCCAAGATGCTAGCGGGGGCGCCTACCTAGAGTACTTC; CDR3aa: CASSQDASGGAYLEYF
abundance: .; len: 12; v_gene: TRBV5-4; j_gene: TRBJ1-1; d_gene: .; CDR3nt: TGTGCCAGCAGCAGTGGCCTAACTGAAGCTTTCTTT; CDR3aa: CASSSGLTEAFF
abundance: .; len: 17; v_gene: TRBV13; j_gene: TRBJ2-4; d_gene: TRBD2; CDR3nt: TGTGCCAGCACCCGTTGGACTAGCGGGGGGGTCGGTAACATTCAGTACTTC; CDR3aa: CASTRWTSGGVGNIQYF
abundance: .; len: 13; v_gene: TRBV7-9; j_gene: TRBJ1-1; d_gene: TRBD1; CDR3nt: TGTGCCAGCAGCTTAGAACAGGGGGTTGAAGCTTTCTTT; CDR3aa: CASSLEQGVEAFF
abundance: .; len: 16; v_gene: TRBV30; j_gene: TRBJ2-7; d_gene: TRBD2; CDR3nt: TGTGCCTGGAGAGCCTCTCTAGCGGGGGGTCCCTACGAGCAGTACTTC; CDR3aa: CAWRASLAGGPYEQYF
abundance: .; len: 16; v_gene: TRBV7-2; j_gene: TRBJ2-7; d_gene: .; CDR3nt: TGTGCCAGCAGCTTAGTAGGGGAAACAGGGAATGGCGAGCAGTACTTC; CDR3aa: CASSLVGETGNGEQYF
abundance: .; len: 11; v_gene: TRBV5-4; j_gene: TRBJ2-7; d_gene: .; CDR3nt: TGTGCCAGCAGCCTAGCTGCCGAGCAGTACTTC; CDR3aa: CASSLAAEQYF
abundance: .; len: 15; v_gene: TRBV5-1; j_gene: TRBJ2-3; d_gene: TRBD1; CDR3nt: TGCGCCAGCAGCTTGATGACAGGGGCCACAGATACGCAGTATTTT; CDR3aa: CASSLMTGATDTQYF
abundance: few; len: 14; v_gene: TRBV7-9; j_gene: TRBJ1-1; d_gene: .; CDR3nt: TGTGCCAGCAGCCCACGCACGAGGGACACTGAAGCTTTCTTT; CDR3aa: CASSPRTRDTEAFF
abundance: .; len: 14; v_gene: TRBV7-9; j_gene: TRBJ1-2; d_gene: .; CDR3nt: TGTGCCAGCAGCTTAGAGGGGAGGGTCTATGGCTACACCTTC; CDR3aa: CASSLEGRVYGYTF
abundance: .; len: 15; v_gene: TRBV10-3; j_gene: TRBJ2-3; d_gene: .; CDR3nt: TGTGCCATCAGTGAGTCGAATAGAGTCACAGATACGCAGTATTTT; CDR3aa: CAISESNRVTDTQYF
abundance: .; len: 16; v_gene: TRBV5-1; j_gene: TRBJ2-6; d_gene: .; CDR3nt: TGCGCCAGCAGCTTGGCCCGGGGGTCTGGGGCCAACGTCCTGACTTTC; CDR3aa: CASSLARGSGANVLTF
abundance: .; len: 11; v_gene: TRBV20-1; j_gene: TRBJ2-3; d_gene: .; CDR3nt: TGCAGTGCCCACATCACAGATACGCAGTATTTT; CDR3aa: CSAHITDTQYF
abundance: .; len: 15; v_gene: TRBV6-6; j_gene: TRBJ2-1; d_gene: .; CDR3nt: TGTGCCAGCAGTGCCACAGGGTCCCCATACAATGAGCAGTTCTTC; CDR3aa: CASSATGSPYNEQFF
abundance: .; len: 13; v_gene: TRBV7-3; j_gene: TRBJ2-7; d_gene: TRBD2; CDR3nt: TGTGCCAGCAGCTTTGGCGGGGGCTACGAGCAGTACTTC; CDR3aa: CASSFGGGYEQYF
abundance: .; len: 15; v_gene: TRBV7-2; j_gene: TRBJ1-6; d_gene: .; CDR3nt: TGTGCCAGCAGCTTAGCGGCAGGGTATAATTCACCCCTCCACTTT; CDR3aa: CASSLAAGYNSPLHF
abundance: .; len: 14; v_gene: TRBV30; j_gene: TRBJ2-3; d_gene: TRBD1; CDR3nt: TGTGCCTGGAGTATAGGGGGCTCGGTAGATACGCAGTATTTT; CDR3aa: CAWSIGGSVDTQYF
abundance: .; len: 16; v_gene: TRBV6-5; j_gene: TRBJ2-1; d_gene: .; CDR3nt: TGTGCCAGCAGTTACCTAATGACAGGCTCCTACAATGAGCAGTTCTTC; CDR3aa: CASSYLMTGSYNEQFF